This TCR beta chain was recorded in a study of T-cell memory formation after mild COVID-19. Study-level points and caveats: Later expanders leaned CD4+, whereas clones that contracted between day 15 and 85 were balanced CD4/CD8. CD4+ contracting clones were mainly CM and EM; CD8+ ones, EMRA.

To note about this clonotype: Its target is unknown.

Between the trimmed V and J ends, which lost 4 bases and 5 bases, there was a span of 16 bases. This CDR3 has 15 residues. The germline V gene has CDR1 SGDLS and CDR2 YYNGEE. 5'RACE with constant-segment primers yielded barcoded, UMI-tagged TCR alpha and TCR beta cDNA libraries. TCRdb re-derived calls from the 5' RACE reads in MiXCR, one entry per CDR3 protein. The table includes 540,000 or so distinct CDR3 sequences, roughly 22% detected once. V gene TRBV9 combines with J gene TRBJ2-1; TRBD1 might be the D (5 bases). This clonotype was obtained from an adult woman who had mild COVID-19 (a few samples of this study predate the infection). Cell type and time point are not known. Sequenced input: PBMCs or a T cell subset sorted from them (not recorded which). The CDR3 region has the DNA TGTGCCAGCAGCCCCACCTTGGGGCGAAACAATGAGCAGTTCTTC. Amino acids: CASSPTLGRNNEQFF.